This T cell receptor beta chain emerged from a study of CD8 T cells in ankylosing spondylitis. General study findings and limits: Enrichment of disease-linked clones was reportedly significant in matched ankylosing spondylitis synovial fluid. For ankylosing spondylitis blood, a TCR beta motif of several highly homologous variants appeared characteristic.

TCRdb re-analysed the 5' RACE reads in MiXCR, keeping a single row per CDR3 protein. The sample includes over 700,000 distinct CDR3 sequences, around a fifth seen only once; the top ten take around 20%. As for this clonotype: What it recognizes is unknown.

V was clipped by 3 bases and J by 2 bases, with 7 bases between them. The CDR3 has 14 amino acids. Germline-derived CDR1 and CDR2 are SGHDN and FVKESK. Sequencing used blood, either unsorted or a sorted T cell fraction (not recorded which). This receptor was identified in a male donor with ankylosing spondylitis. This chain connects TRBV14 to TRBJ2-2; D remains ambiguous. The DNA for the CDR3 is TGTGCCAGCAGCCATGGGCGTAACACCGGGGAGCTGTTTTTT. Translating it yields CASSHGRNTGELFF.